This T cell receptor (beta chain) was profiled in a study of blood T cell repertoires in COVID-19. Details on this clone: In the same sample, other DNA sequences code for this CDR3.

Sequenced by immunoSEQ multiplex PCR; TCRdb stores in-frame clones only, minus some. The table includes 90,000 to 120,000 clones, about 87% detected once. Germline CDR1 and CDR2: MNHEY and SMNVEV (reference sequence). The CDR3 covers 14 residues. V shed 4 bases, J shed 3 bases, and the junction held 2 bases outside the gene matches. V usage is TRBV27 and J usage is TRBJ1-4; 7 bases map to TRBD1. The clonotype was recovered from a man between 45 and 60 years old with active or convalescent COVID-19. The sample consisted of peripheral blood. CDR3 region: CASSWDSPNEKLFF. The CDR3 DNA sequence: TGTGCCAGCAGTTGGGACAGTCCTAATGAAAAACTGTTTTTT.